Sequencing of this T cell receptor beta chain was carried out in a study of identical twins. Study results and caveats: Monozygotic twins shared more out-of-frame TCR alpha than recombination models predicted.

The germline CDR1 and CDR2 sequences are PRHDT and FYEKMQ (reference sequence). V lost 5 bases and J 7 bases, leaving 14 bases between the germline ends. This CDR3 contains 13 residues. On this clonotype: Its antigen is as yet unknown.

TCRdb used MiXCR to reprocess the 5' RACE reads, holding one entry per CDR3 protein. The repertoire includes 400,000 to 650,000 distinct CDR3 sequences, 22% of them detected once, and around 0.9% sits in the top ten. The same data also contributed to another study, on T cells expressing NK-cell markers. That work adds: Of CD8+ T cells, roughly 1.0-7.0% belonged to dominant NKG2C+ clonotypes in 5 or 6 donors.

The chain joins TRBV13 to TRBJ1-1; no reliable D call. Sample: CD4+ T cells sorted from blood. The clonotype was recovered from a young woman in good health. For the CDR3, the DNA is TGTGCCAGCAGCGCCGGTGACGTCCATGAAGCTTTCTTT. Its protein is CASSAGDVHEAFF.